The 5 T cell receptor beta chains below come from one sample, sequenced in a study of tumor and adjacent non-tumor tissue in lung cancer. TCRbeta libraries were built with three rounds of nested PCR, modified from ARM-PCR. TCRdb itself ran the multiplex PCR reads through MiXCR, one entry per CDR3 protein. The sample includes 90,000 or so distinct CDR3 sequences, about 66% of them seen just once. RNA was extracted from bulk tissue without any cell sorting. The sequencing sample was made of lung tumor tissue. These receptors were taken from a man in his 70s with non-small cell lung cancer.

This chain uses TRBV28 with TRBJ1-1, with no clear D. The germline V and J ends were trimmed by 4 bases and 7 bases, with 4 bases remaining between them. The CDR3 runs to 10 residues. The germline gives CDR1 MDHEN, CDR2 SYDVKM. Here the CDR3 DNA reads TGTGCCAGCAGTTCCTTTGAAGCTTTCTTT. It codes for CASSSFEAFF. The full variable domain, completed using reference TRBV28 and TRBJ1-1, is DVKVTQSSRYLVKRTGEKVFLECVQDMDHENMFWYRQDPGLGLRLIYFSYDVKMKEKGDIPEGYSVSREKKERFSLILESASTNQTSMYLCASSSFEAFFGQGTRLTVV.

This clonotype has a single count. It is likely a read error, because the conserved phenylalanine at the end of the CDR3 is missing. The genes are TRBV29-1 and TRBJ1-1; 7 nucleotides align to TRBD1. This CDR3 comprises 15 residues. V shed 6 bases, J shed 1 base, and the junction held 11 bases outside the gene matches. Germline CDR1 SQVTM, CDR2 ANQGSEA. As DNA, the CDR3 is TGCAGCGTGCTAAATACGGGACAGCGGAACACTGAAGCTTTCATT. It translates to CSVLNTGQRNTEAFI.

On this clonotype: A much larger clone sits a single nucleotide away, making a read error possible. V is TRBV28 and J is TRBJ2-7; 7 positions match TRBD1. CDR1 is MDHEN, CDR2 SYDVKM, per germline. This CDR3 is built from 15 residues. The CDR3 is CANSSPWTGSYEQYF. The CDR3 coding sequence is TGTGCCAACAGTTCCCCTTGGACAGGCTCCTACGAGCAGTACTTC.

This clonotype was observed many times. The chain has TRBV20-1 and TRBJ2-2; TRBD2 agrees at 11 bases. Unmatched junction bases numbered 24, after V lost 7 bases and J lost 5 bases. This CDR3 comprises 20 residues. Germline assignment: CDR1 DFQATT and CDR2 SNEGSKA (reference sequence). Here the CDR3 reads CSVRESASGRPERITGELFF. CDR3 nucleotides: TGCAGTGTCAGAGAGTCGGCTAGCGGGAGGCCCGAGCGAATAACCGGGGAGCTGTTTTTT.

This clonotype was recorded at least ten times. The CDR3 sequence: CASSEEGGPDEAFF. CDR3 nucleotides: TGTGCCAGCAGTGAAGAGGGAGGGCCGGATGAAGCTTTCTTT. The chain recombines TRBV6-1 with TRBJ1-1, with D unresolved. Trimming removed 1 base at V and 7 bases at J, with 13 bases between. The CDR3 runs to 14 residues. Germline V gives CDR1 MNHNS, CDR2 SASEGT.